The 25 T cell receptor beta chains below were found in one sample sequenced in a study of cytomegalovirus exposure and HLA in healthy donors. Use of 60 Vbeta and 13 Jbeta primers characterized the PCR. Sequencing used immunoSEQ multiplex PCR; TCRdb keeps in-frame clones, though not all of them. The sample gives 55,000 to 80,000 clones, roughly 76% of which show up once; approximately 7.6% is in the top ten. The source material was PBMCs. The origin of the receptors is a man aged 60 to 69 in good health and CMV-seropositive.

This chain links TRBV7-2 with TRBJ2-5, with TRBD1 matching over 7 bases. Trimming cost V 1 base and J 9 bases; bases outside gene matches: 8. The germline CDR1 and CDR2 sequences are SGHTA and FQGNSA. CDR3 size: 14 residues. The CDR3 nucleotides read TGTGCCAGCAGCTTAGGACAGGGCCTGGGGTCCCAGTACTTC. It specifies CASSLGQGLGSQYF.

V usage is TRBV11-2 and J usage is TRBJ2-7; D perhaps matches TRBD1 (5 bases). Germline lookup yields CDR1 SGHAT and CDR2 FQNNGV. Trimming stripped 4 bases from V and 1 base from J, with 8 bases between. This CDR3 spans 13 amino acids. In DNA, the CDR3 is TGTGCCAGCAGCTGGGGCAGGTCCTACGAGCAGTACTTC. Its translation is CASSWGRSYEQYF. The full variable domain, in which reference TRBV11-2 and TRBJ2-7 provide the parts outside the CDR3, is EAGVAQSPRYKIIEKRQSVAFWCNPISGHATLYWYQQILGQGPKLLIQFQNNGVVDDSQLPKDRFSAERLKGVDSTLKIQPAKLEDSAVYLCASSWGRSYEQYFGPGTRLTVT.

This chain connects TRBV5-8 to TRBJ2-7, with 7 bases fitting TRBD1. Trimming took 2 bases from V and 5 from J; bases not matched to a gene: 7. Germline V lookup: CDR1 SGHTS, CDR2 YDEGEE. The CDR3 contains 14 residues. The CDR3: CASSLQGFIDEQYF. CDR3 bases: TGTGCCAGCAGCTTACAGGGGTTCATCGACGAGCAGTACTTC.

The DNA of the CDR3 is TGTGCCAGCCATGACAGGGTTCAAGAGACCCAGTACTTC. Protein: CASHDRVQETQYF. J is TRBJ2-5 and V is TRBV6-1; 7 bases match TRBD1. CDR1 and CDR2 from the germline V gene are MNHNS and SASEGT. This CDR3 contains 13 residues. The trim removed 8 bases at V and 2 bases at J, leaving 5 bases unmatched.

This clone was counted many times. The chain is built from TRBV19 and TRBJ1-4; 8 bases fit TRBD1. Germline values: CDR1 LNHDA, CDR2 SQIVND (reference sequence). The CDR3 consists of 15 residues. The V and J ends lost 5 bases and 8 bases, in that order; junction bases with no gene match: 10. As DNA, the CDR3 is TGTGCCAGTAGTTCCAGGGGGCCGGGCTTGGAAAAACTGTTTTTT. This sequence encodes CASSSRGPGLEKLFF.

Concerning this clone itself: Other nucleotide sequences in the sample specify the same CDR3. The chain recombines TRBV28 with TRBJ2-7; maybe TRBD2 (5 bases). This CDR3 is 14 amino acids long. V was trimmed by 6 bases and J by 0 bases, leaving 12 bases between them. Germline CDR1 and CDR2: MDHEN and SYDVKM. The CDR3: CASRNMGSSYEQYF. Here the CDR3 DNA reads TGTGCCAGCAGGAATATGGGGAGCTCCTACGAGCAGTACTTC.

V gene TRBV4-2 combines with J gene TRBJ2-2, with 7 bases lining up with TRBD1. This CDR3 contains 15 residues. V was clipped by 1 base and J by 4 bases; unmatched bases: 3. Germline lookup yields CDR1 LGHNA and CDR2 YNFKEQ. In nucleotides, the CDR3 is TGTGCCAGCAGCCAAGTAGGACAGGCCACCGGGGAGCTGTTTTTT. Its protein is CASSQVGQATGELFF.

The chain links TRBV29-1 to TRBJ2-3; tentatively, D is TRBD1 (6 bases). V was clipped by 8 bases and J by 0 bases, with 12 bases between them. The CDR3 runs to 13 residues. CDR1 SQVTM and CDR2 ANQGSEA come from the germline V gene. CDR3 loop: CSLTGLSTDTQYF. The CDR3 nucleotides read TGCAGCCTTACAGGGCTTAGCACAGATACGCAGTATTTT.

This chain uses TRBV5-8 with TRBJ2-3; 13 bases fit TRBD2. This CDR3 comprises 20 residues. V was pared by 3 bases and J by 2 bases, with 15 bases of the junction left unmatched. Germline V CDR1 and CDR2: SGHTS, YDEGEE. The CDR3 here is CASSSQKLAGGFRATDTQYF. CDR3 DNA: TGTGCCAGCAGCTCGCAGAAACTAGCGGGGGGGTTCCGGGCCACAGATACGCAGTATTTT.

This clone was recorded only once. The CDR3 sequence: CASSLDPGAGEQYF. For the CDR3, the DNA is TGTGCCAGCAGCTTAGATCCTGGGGCGGGGGAGCAGTACTTC. The chain employs TRBV11-2 and TRBJ2-7, with a weak D call TRBD2 (6 bases). The CDR3 is 14 residues long. V was cut by 0 bases and J by 7 bases, with 13 bases left in between. CDR1 and CDR2 from the germline V gene are SGHAT and FQNNGV.

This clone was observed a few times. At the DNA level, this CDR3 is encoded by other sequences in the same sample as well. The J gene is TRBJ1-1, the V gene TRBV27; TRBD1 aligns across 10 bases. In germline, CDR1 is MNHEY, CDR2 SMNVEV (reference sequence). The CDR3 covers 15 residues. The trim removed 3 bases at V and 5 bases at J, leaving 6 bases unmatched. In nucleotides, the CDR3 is TGTGCCAGCAGTTTGGGACAGGGGTTCAGGACTGAAGCTTTCTTT. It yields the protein CASSLGQGFRTEAFF.

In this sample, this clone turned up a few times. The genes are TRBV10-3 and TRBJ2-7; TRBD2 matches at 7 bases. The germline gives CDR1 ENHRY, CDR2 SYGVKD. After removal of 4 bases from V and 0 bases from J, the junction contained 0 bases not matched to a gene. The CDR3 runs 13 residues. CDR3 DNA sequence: TGTGCCATCAGTGGGGAGGGCTCCTACGAGCAGTACTTC. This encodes CAISGEGSYEQYF.

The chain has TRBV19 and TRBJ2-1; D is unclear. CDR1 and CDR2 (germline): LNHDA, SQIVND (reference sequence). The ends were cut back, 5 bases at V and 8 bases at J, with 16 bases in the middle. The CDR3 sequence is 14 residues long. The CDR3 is CASSLSNSYYEQFF. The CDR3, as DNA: TGTGCCAGTAGTCTTTCGAACTCTTACTATGAGCAGTTCTTC. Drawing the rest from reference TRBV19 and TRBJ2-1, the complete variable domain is DGGITQSPKYLFRKEGQNVTLSCEQNLNHDAMYWYRQDPGQGLRLIYYSQIVNDFQKGDIAEGYSVSREKKESFPLTVTSAQKNPTAFYLCASSLSNSYYEQFFGPGTRLTVL.

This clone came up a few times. CDR3 loop: CASSLGLSGEQYF. As DNA, the CDR3 is TGTGCCAGCTCCTTGGGACTCTCTGGTGAGCAGTACTTC. The chain recombines TRBV18 with TRBJ2-7; tentative D call: TRBD2 (6 bases). This CDR3 is 13 amino acids long. Trimming removed 6 bases at V and 7 bases at J, with 16 bases between. Germline CDR1 KGHSH, CDR2 LQKENI.

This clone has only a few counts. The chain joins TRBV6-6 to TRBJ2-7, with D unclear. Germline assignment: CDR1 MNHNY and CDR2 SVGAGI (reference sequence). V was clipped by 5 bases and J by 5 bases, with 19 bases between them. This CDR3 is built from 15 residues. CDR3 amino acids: CASSPSPRWPNEQYF. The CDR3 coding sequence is TGTGCCAGCAGTCCCTCCCCCAGGTGGCCTAACGAGCAGTACTTC.

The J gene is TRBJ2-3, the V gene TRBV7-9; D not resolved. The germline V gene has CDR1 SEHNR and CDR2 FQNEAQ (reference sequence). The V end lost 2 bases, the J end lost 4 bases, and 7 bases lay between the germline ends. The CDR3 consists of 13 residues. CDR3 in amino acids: CASSLTTADTQYF. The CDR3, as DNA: TGTGCCAGCAGCTTAACTACGGCAGATACGCAGTATTTT.

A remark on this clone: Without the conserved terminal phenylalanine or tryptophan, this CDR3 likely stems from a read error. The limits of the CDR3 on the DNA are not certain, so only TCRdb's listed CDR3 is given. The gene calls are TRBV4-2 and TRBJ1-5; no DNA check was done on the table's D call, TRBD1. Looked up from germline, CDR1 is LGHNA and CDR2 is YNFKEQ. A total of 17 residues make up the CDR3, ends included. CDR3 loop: CASSQDQGGYSNQPHHL.

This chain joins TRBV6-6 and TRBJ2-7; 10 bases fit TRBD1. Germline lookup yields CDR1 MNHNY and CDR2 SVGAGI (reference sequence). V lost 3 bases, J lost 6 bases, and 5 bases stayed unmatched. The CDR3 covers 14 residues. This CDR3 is CASSYDRGRLEQYF. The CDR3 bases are TGTGCCAGCAGTTATGACAGGGGGCGTCTCGAGCAGTACTTC.

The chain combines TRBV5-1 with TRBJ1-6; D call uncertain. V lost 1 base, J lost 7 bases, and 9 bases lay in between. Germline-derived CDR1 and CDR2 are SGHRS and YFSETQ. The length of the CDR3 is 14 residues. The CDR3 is CASSLSQRNSPLHF. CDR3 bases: TGCGCCAGCAGCTTGTCCCAGAGGAATTCACCCCTCCACTTT. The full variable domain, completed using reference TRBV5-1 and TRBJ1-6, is KAGVTQTPRYLIKTRGQQVTLSCSPISGHRSVSWYQQTPGQGLQFLFEYFSETQRNKGNFPGRFSGRQFSNSRSEMNVSTLELGDSALYLCASSLSQRNSPLHFGNGTRLTVT.

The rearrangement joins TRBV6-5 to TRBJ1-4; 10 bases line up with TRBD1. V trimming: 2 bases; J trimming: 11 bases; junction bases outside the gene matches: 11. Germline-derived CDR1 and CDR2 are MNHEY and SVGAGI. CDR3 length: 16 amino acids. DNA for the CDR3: TGTGCCAGCAGTTACGCCAGGGGACAGGGGCAGAATAAACTGTTTTTT. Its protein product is CASSYARGQGQNKLFF.

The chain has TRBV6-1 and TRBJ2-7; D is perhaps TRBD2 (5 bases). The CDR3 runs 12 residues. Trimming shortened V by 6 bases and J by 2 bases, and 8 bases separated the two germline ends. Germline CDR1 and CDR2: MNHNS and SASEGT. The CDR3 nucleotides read TGTGCCAGCAGGAGGGCTCCCTACGAGCAGTACTTC. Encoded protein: CASRRAPYEQYF.

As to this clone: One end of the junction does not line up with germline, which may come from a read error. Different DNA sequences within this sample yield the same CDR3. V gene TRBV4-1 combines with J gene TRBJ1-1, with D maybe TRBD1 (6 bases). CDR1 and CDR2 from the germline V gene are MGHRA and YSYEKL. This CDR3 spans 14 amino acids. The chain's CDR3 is CASSQGAGDTEAFF. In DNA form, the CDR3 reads TGCGCCAGCAGCCAAGGGGCAGGGGACACCGAAGCTTTCTTT.

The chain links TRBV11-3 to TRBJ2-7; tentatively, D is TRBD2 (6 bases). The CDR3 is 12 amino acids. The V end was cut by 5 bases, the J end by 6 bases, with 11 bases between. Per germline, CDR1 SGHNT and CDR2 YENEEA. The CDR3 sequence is CASSPAGGEQYF. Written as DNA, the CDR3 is TGTGCCAGCAGCCCTGCCGGGGGCGAGCAGTACTTC.

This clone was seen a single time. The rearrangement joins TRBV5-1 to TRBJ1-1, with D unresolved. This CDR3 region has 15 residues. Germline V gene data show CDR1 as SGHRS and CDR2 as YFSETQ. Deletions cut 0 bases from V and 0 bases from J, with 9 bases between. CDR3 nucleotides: TGCGCCAGCAGCTTGGGAGCCGATATGAACACTGAAGCTTTCTTT. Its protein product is CASSLGADMNTEAFF. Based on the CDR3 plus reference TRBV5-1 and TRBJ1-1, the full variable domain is KAGVTQTPRYLIKTRGQQVTLSCSPISGHRSVSWYQQTPGQGLQFLFEYFSETQRNKGNFPGRFSGRQFSNSRSEMNVSTLELGDSALYLCASSLGADMNTEAFFGQGTRLTVV.

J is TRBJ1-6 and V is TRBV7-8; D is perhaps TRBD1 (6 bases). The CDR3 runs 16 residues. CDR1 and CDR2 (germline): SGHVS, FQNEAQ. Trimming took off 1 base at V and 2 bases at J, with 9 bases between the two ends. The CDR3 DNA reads TGTGCCAGCAGCTTAGAGGGGGTCACCTATAATTCACCCCTCCACTTT. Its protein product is CASSLEGVTYNSPLHF.